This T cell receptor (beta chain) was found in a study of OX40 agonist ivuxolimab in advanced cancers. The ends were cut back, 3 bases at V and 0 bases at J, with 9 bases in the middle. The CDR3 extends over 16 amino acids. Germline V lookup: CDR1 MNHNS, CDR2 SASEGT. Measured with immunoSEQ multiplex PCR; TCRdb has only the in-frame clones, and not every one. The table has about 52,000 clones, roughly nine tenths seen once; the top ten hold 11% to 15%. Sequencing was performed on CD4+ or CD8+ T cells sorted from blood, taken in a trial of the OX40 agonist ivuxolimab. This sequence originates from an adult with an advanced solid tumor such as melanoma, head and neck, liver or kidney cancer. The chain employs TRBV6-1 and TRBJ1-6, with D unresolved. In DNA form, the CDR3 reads TGTGCCAGCAGTGATGATAGAAGCTCCTATAATTCACCCCTCCACTTT. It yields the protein CASSDDRSSYNSPLHF.